The 6 T cell receptor beta chains below all came from one sample that was sequenced in a study of blood T cell repertoires in COVID-19. The table came from immunoSEQ multiplex PCR; TCRdb's copy has only in-frame clones and leaves some out. Of about 24,000 clones listed, around three quarters were seen once; the top ten hold 43%. Sequenced sample: peripheral blood. These receptors were taken from a woman older than 75 with acute or convalescent COVID-19.

This chain uses TRBV19 with TRBJ1-5, with D tentatively TRBD1 (6 bases). Germline V gene data show CDR1 as LNHDA and CDR2 as SQIVND (reference sequence). Between the trimmed V and J ends, which lost 5 bases and 3 bases, there was a span of 20 bases. The length of the CDR3 is 17 residues. In nucleotides, the CDR3 is TGTGCCAGTAGTTCCCATCGGGGCAGGGGTATCAATCAGCCCCAGCATTTT. Translating it yields CASSSHRGRGINQPQHF.

The V gene is TRBV10-3, the J gene TRBJ2-5, with TRBD1 matching 7 bases. This CDR3 contains 13 residues. The V gene end was trimmed by 7 bases and the J gene end by 3 bases; junction bases not matched to a gene: 5. The V gene's germline CDR1 is ENHRY and CDR2 SYGVKD. CDR3 in DNA: TGTGCCATCAAGGGGGCAGGGGAAGAGACCCAGTACTTC. Its translation: CAIKGAGEETQYF.

In this sample, this clone turned up a few times. The CDR3 here is CASSQYWGGDSNQPQHF. The CDR3 coding sequence is TGCGCCAGCAGCCAATATTGGGGGGGAGATAGCAATCAGCCCCAGCATTTT. The rearrangement uses TRBV4-3 and TRBJ1-5; possible D gene TRBD1, 5 bases. Germline V lookup: CDR1 LGHNA, CDR2 YSLEER. V gave up 2 bases and J gave up 0 bases, with 14 bases separating them. The CDR3 runs to 17 residues.

The chain links TRBV3-1 (or the pseudogene TRBV3-2) to TRBJ2-3; D gene ambiguous. The germline CDR1 and CDR2 sequences are LGHDT and YNNKEL (reference sequence). CDR3 length equals 15 residues. The V and J ends lost 1 base and 10 bases respectively, with 18 bases between them. The CDR3 DNA reads TGTGCCAGCAGCCAAGTGAGGCTAAGGATCCATCCGCAGTATTTT. Translated: CASSQVRLRIHPQYF.

The rearrangement uses TRBV19 and TRBJ1-5, with D possibly matching TRBD1 (5 bases). From germline, CDR1 is LNHDA and CDR2 SQIVND (reference sequence). The CDR3 extends over 15 amino acids. The V end was cut by 9 bases, the J end by 5 bases, with 20 bases between. The CDR3 nucleotides read TGTGCCAGCCAGCGCCAGGGCGTGGGGTATCAGCCCCAGCATTTT. Amino acid sequence: CASQRQGVGYQPQHF.

The V and J genes are TRBV7-2 and TRBJ2-3; D may be TRBD2 (6 bases). The CDR3 extends over 15 amino acids. V lost 1 base to trimming and J lost 1 base, with 9 bases between them. The germline CDR1 and CDR2 sequences are SGHTA and FQGNSA. The CDR3 here is CASSLVTGGTDTQYF. The CDR3, as DNA: TGTGCCAGCAGCTTAGTGACGGGGGGCACAGATACGCAGTATTTT.